This passage covers 25 T cell receptor beta chains from one sample sequenced in a study of blood T cell repertoires in COVID-19. Here immunoSEQ multiplex PCR was the method, and the copy in TCRdb shows in-frame clones only, minus some. The sample lists under 90,000 clones, around 80% occurring once. Sequencing input: peripheral blood. The receptors here all came from a woman older than 75 with active or convalescent COVID-19.

The V and J genes are TRBV18 and TRBJ1-4, with 9 nucleotides matching TRBD1. The germline V gene has CDR1 KGHSH and CDR2 LQKENI. The length of the CDR3 is 19 residues. V was clipped by 1 base and J by 7 bases; unmatched bases: 16. CDR3 DNA sequence: TGTGCCAGCTCACCACGGGCACAGGGGGCCGTCTTGAGAAGTGAAAAACTGTTTTTT. Translated, it gives CASSPRAQGAVLRSEKLFF.

The V gene is TRBV2, the J gene TRBJ2-7, with D possibly being TRBD1 (6 bases). Trimming removed 5 bases at V and 3 bases at J, with 11 bases between. From germline, CDR1 is SNHLY and CDR2 FYNNEI. There are 13 residues in the CDR3. The CDR3 reads CASSSQTGYEQYF. In DNA form, the CDR3 reads TGTGCCAGCAGTTCCCAGACAGGCTACGAGCAGTACTTC.

J is TRBJ2-5 and V is TRBV6-1; TRBD2 might be the D (6 bases). V lost 2 bases and J lost 2, with 15 bases in between. CDR1 and CDR2 from the germline V gene are MNHNS and SASEGT. This CDR3 spans 16 amino acids. CDR3 amino acids: CASSEWGGGGQETQYF. The CDR3 DNA reads as TGTGCCAGCAGTGAATGGGGAGGAGGTGGACAAGAGACCCAGTACTTC.

V gene TRBV7-8 combines with J gene TRBJ2-2, with 13 bases matching TRBD2. Germline V gene sequence: CDR1 SGHVS, CDR2 FQNEAQ. The CDR3 consists of 17 residues. With 1 base clipped from V and 9 bases from J, the junction kept 8 bases outside the gene matches. The CDR3 is CASSLVGTSGVIRELFF. In DNA, the CDR3 is TGTGCCAGCAGCTTAGTCGGGACTAGCGGGGTGATTAGGGAGCTGTTTTTT.

The chain is built from TRBV27 and TRBJ2-1, with a weak D call TRBD2 (6 bases). CDR1 and CDR2 (germline): MNHEY, SMNVEV (reference sequence). The CDR3 is 15 amino acids. The germline V and J ends were trimmed by 2 bases and 9 bases, with 17 bases remaining between them. The DNA for the CDR3 is TGTGCCAGCAGTTTAGGAGGTTGGGGGGTGGTTGAGCAGTTCTTC. Amino acids: CASSLGGWGVVEQFF.

V is TRBV10-3 and J is TRBJ2-3; TRBD2 agrees at 9 bases. V shed 7 bases, J shed 5 bases, and the junction held 7 bases outside the gene matches. The CDR3 sequence is 14 residues long. Germline V gives CDR1 ENHRY, CDR2 SYGVKD. The CDR3, as DNA: TGTGCCATCACTAGCGGGATGCGCTTAGATACGCAGTATTTT. This sequence encodes CAITSGMRLDTQYF.

The gene calls are TRBV10-3 and TRBJ1-1, with 9 bases identical to TRBD1. The CDR3 is made up of 14 amino acids. Trimming removed 6 bases from V and 1 base from J; junction bases left unmatched: 3. Germline CDR1 is ENHRY and CDR2 is SYGVKD. Here the CDR3 reads CAIRTGGSNTEAFF. The DNA of the CDR3 is TGTGCCATCAGGACAGGGGGGTCGAACACTGAAGCTTTCTTT.

In DNA form, the CDR3 reads TGTGCCAGCAGCCAAGACGGGGGGGCAGTCACAGATACGCAGTATTTT. Its protein is CASSQDGGAVTDTQYF. The chain links TRBV3-1 (or the pseudogene TRBV3-2) to TRBJ2-3, with 8 bases aligning to TRBD2. Trimming removed 0 bases from V and 2 bases from J; junction bases left unmatched: 4. CDR1 and CDR2 (germline): LGHDT, YNNKEL (reference sequence). The CDR3 is 16 residues long.

Turning to this clone: A junction end diverges from the germline sequence, so it may reflect a read error. This CDR3 reads CASSRGQTMNTEAFF. For the CDR3, the DNA is TGTGCCAGCAGTAGGGGACAGACTATGAACACTGAAGCTTTCTTT. This chain links TRBV19 with TRBJ1-1; 7 bases map to TRBD1. The CDR3 consists of 15 residues. Germline V gene lookup returns CDR1 LNHDA and CDR2 SQIVND (reference sequence).

This clone came up a few times. The rearrangement links TRBV21-1 to TRBJ2-7; the tabulated D call, TRBD1, remains unverified against the DNA. TRBV21-1 is a pseudogene locus. This CDR3 is built from 15 residues. DNA of the CDR3: TGTGCCAGCAGCACCCGGGACAGGGGATCCTACGAGCAGTACTTC. It translates to CASSTRDRGSYEQYF.

This chain connects TRBV6-5 to TRBJ1-2; TRBD1 might be the D (5 bases). The germline V and J ends were trimmed by 10 bases and 8 bases, with 14 bases remaining between them. The CDR3 spans 11 residues. Germline CDR1 is MNHEY and CDR2 is SVGAGI. Written as DNA, the CDR3 is TGTGCCACCCATCAAAGGGGAGGCTACACCTTC. Its translation: CATHQRGGYTF.

The chain recombines TRBV18 with TRBJ1-2; D may be TRBD1 (5 bases). Germline loops: CDR1 KGHSH, CDR2 LQKENI. CDR3 length: 14 residues. The V end lost 1 base, the J end lost 6 bases, and 12 bases lay between the germline ends. CDR3 protein: CASSPRGQKDGYTF. The CDR3 region has the DNA TGTGCCAGCTCACCACGCGGACAAAAGGATGGCTACACCTTC.

The rearrangement joins TRBV25-1 to TRBJ2-2, with 8 bases identical to TRBD2. V lost 3 bases and J lost 7; bases outside the gene matches: 10. Per germline, CDR1 MGHDK and CDR2 SYGVNS. There are 16 residues in the CDR3. CDR3 sequence reads: CASSDYGRAGVGELFF. CDR3 DNA: TGTGCCAGCAGTGACTACGGGAGGGCCGGGGTCGGGGAGCTGTTTTTT.

The V call is TRBV11-2, the J call TRBJ2-7; D perhaps matches TRBD2 (6 bases). CDR1 SGHAT and CDR2 FQNNGV come from the germline V gene. The CDR3 loop spans 12 amino acids. The germline V and J ends were trimmed by 5 bases and 9 bases, with 14 bases remaining between them. The CDR3 region has the DNA TGTGCCAGCAGCCCCGGGGGTACCGGGCAGTACTTC. It yields the protein CASSPGGTGQYF.

J is TRBJ2-2 and V is TRBV6-2 or TRBV6-3; weak D call: TRBD2 (6 bases). With 0 bases removed from V and 8 bases from J, the gap between germline ends came to 19 bases. Germline V gives CDR1 MNHEY, CDR2 SVGEGT. This CDR3 is built from 17 residues. The DNA for the CDR3 is TGTGCCAGCAGTTACTCGACGGCGCGGGGACGCCTGGGGGAGCTGTTTTTT. Translated, it gives CASSYSTARGRLGELFF.

V gene TRBV19 combines with J gene TRBJ1-1; 9 bases are a match to TRBD1. The trim removed 6 bases at V and 1 base at J, leaving 6 bases unmatched. CDR1 is LNHDA and CDR2 is SQIVND in the germline V gene (reference sequence). The CDR3 extends over 15 amino acids. The chain's CDR3 is CASRNRGRRNTEAFF. Here the CDR3 DNA reads TGTGCCAGTAGGAACAGGGGGCGACGGAACACTGAAGCTTTCTTT.

The rearrangement joins TRBV4-3 to TRBJ2-2, with D perhaps TRBD1 (6 bases). CDR1 and CDR2 from the germline V gene are LGHNA and YSLEER. Trimming stripped 0 bases from V and 0 bases from J, with 14 bases between. The CDR3 consists of 18 residues. CDR3 loop: CASSQDRVRGANTGELFF. The CDR3 bases are TGCGCCAGCAGCCAAGACCGCGTCAGGGGCGCGAACACCGGGGAGCTGTTTTTT.

The rearrangement joins TRBV19 to TRBJ1-2; D unclear. CDR1 is LNHDA, CDR2 SQIVND, per germline (reference sequence). The CDR3 is 15 amino acids. V shed 4 bases and J shed 1 base, with 13 bases lying between them. Here the CDR3 DNA reads TGTGCCAGTAGTAAAATAGCGACCCTTAACTATGGCTACACCTTC. This sequence encodes CASSKIATLNYGYTF.

The chain recombines TRBV10-1 with TRBJ2-6; 8 nucleotides align to TRBD1. Per the germline V gene, CDR1 is WNHNN and CDR2 is SYGVQD (reference sequence). The CDR3 is made up of 15 amino acids. With 5 bases clipped from V and 2 bases from J, the junction kept 2 bases outside the gene matches. This chain's CDR3 is CASSPGGPGANVLTF. In DNA, the CDR3 is TGCGCCAGCAGTCCAGGGGGCCCTGGGGCCAACGTCCTGACTTTC.

The J gene is TRBJ2-3, the V gene TRBV11-2; a possible D gene is TRBD2 (5 bases). V lost 2 bases to trimming and J lost 2 bases, with 11 bases between them. The germline gives CDR1 SGHAT, CDR2 FQNNGV. The CDR3 totals 15 residues. The CDR3 reads CASSLQAAHTDTQYF. The CDR3 coding sequence is TGTGCCAGCAGCTTACAAGCGGCCCACACAGATACGCAGTATTTT.

This chain joins TRBV6-5 and TRBJ2-7; the D gene is possibly TRBD1 (6 bases). This CDR3 contains 13 residues. Germline V CDR1 and CDR2: MNHEY, SVGAGI. V was cut by 0 bases and J by 6 bases, with 9 bases left in between. The CDR3 DNA sequence: TGTGCCAGCAGTTACTCGAAAGGGGGCGAGCAGTACTTC. Translating gives CASSYSKGGEQYF.

The chain has TRBV24-1 and TRBJ1-1, with D unresolved. This CDR3 has 12 residues. Trimming took off 4 bases at V and 3 bases at J, with 5 bases between the two ends. The germline gives CDR1 KGHDR, CDR2 SFDVKD. The CDR3 spells CATSEADTEAFF. The CDR3 region has the DNA TGTGCCACCAGTGAGGCGGACACTGAAGCTTTCTTT.

This chain links TRBV19 with TRBJ2-7; no clear D. V lost 7 bases and J 2 bases, leaving 18 bases between the germline ends. The germline gives CDR1 LNHDA, CDR2 SQIVND (reference sequence). The CDR3 is made up of 15 amino acids. CDR3 sequence (DNA): TGTGCCAGTAATCCCGAGATACTCTCTGCCTACGAGCAGTACTTC. Translating it yields CASNPEILSAYEQYF.

Only a few counts were recorded for this clone. This CDR3 reads CASSQLSSGRVNNEQFF. CDR3 DNA sequence: TGTGCCAGCAGCCAGTTATCTAGCGGGAGGGTTAACAATGAGCAGTTCTTC. The chain has TRBV3-1 (or the pseudogene TRBV3-2) and TRBJ2-1, with TRBD2 matching over 12 bases. The length of the CDR3 is 17 residues. The junction had 8 bases not matched to a gene; V was cut back by 3 bases and J by 5 bases. CDR1 and CDR2 from the germline V gene are LGHDT and YNNKEL (reference sequence).

V is TRBV7-2 and J is TRBJ2-3; the match to TRBD2 covers 9 bases. This CDR3 is 16 amino acids long. The ends lost 6 bases at V and 4 bases at J; junction bases unmatched: 11. Germline V gene lookup returns CDR1 SGHTA and CDR2 FQGNSA. As DNA, the CDR3 is TGTGCCAGCAGTTCCCTGCTTAGCGGGGGAGCAGATACGCAGTATTTT. Amino acids: CASSSLLSGGADTQYF.